The clone carrying this TCR beta chain was detected only once. These data come from a study of blood T cell repertoires in COVID-19. Across the study: Material from acute and convalescent COVID-19 was sourced from the United States, Italy and Spain. PBMCs, B-cell-depleted T cells, or T cells provided the cDNA or gDNA that made up the material.

Study processing details: Cell counts per sample came from amplifying reference gene primers. Sequencing was performed with immunoSEQ multiplex PCR; in TCRdb, only in-frame clones are kept and a portion is missing. The D gene and trimming were derived from the DNA, and the V and J assignments and clone size from that table. The profile shows roughly 71,000 clones, 75% to 85% of them singletons. Sequences were obtained from peripheral blood. The TCR comes from a man between 65 and 85 years old who had recovered from COVID-19.

The CDR3 nucleotides are TGTGCCAGCAGCTTGGACACAGGGGACACCGGGGAGCTGTTTTTT. Translated: CASSLDTGDTGELFF. This chain connects TRBV5-6 to TRBJ2-2, with 7 bases that match TRBD1. The CDR3 has 15 residues. J was trimmed by 3 bases and V by 0 bases; bases with no gene match: 2. From germline, CDR1 is SGHDT and CDR2 YYEEEE.